These 13 T cell receptor beta chains were all obtained from the same sample, sequenced in a study of cytomegalovirus exposure and HLA in healthy donors. The repertoire was sequenced with immunoSEQ multiplex PCR; TCRdb's copy has only in-frame clones and lacks some. The table has roughly 100,000 clones, approximately 90% seen once. The sample consisted of PBMCs. The receptors come from a woman aged 18-35 years in good health and CMV-seropositive.

This chain's CDR3 is CASRPGYRALRNYGYTF. CDR3 bases: TGTGCCAGCAGACCGGGTTACAGGGCACTGAGAAACTATGGCTACACCTTC. The V and J genes are TRBV11-2 and TRBJ1-2, with D perhaps matching TRBD1 (6 bases). V was cut by 6 bases and J by 2 bases, with 22 bases left in between. This CDR3 is built from 17 residues. Per the germline V gene, CDR1 is SGHAT and CDR2 is FQNNGV.

CDR3 region: CASSSLTSSPYEQYF. In nucleotides, the CDR3 is TGTGCCAGCAGCTCCCTGACTAGCTCACCCTACGAGCAGTACTTC. This chain connects TRBV6-1 to TRBJ2-7; 7 bases map to TRBD2. Germline-derived CDR1 and CDR2 are MNHNS and SASEGT. The V gene end was trimmed by 6 bases and the J gene end by 2 bases; junction bases not matched to a gene: 10. There are 15 residues in the CDR3.

The chain recombines TRBV6-5 with TRBJ2-1; D unresolved. The CDR3 sequence is 12 residues long. With 6 bases removed from V and 7 bases from J, the gap between germline ends came to 10 bases. CDR1 MNHEY and CDR2 SVGAGI come from the germline V gene. This CDR3 is CASSPSRNEQFF. The CDR3 nucleotides read TGTGCCAGCAGCCCTTCGAGGAATGAGCAGTTCTTC.

This sequence joins TRBV6-5 and TRBJ1-5; D is uncertain. This CDR3 has 14 residues. The V gene's germline CDR1 is MNHEY and CDR2 SVGAGI. V was clipped by 8 bases and J by 6 bases, with 17 bases between them. The CDR3: CASRGQKNSQPQHF. The CDR3 bases are TGTGCCAGCCGTGGGCAAAAAAACAGTCAGCCCCAGCATTTT.

This chain uses TRBV18 with TRBJ2-5; 7 nucleotides align to TRBD2. Germline V CDR1 and CDR2: KGHSH, LQKENI. The CDR3 loop spans 15 amino acids. V trimming: 2 bases; J trimming: 0 bases; junction bases outside the gene matches: 3. CDR3 DNA sequence: TGTGCCAGCTCACCATCCCGGGGGGACCAAGAGACCCAGTACTTC. This gives the protein CASSPSRGDQETQYF.

The chain uses TRBV5-1 and TRBJ2-5, with D unresolved. The CDR3 has 11 residues. Germline V CDR1 and CDR2: SGHRS, YFSETQ. The V gene lost 5 bases and the J gene lost 2 bases, with 4 bases spanning the gap. The CDR3: CASRAQETQYF. CDR3 sequence (DNA): TGCGCCAGCAGGGCACAAGAGACCCAGTACTTC.

The rearrangement uses TRBV10-2 and TRBJ2-3; D may be TRBD2 (7 bases). Germline lookup yields CDR1 WSHSY and CDR2 SAAADI. CDR3 length: 15 residues. V was pared by 6 bases and J by 2 bases, with 15 bases between. This CDR3 is CASSVGGGATDTQYF. The CDR3 DNA follows: TGCGCCAGCAGCGTTGGCGGGGGCGCCACAGATACGCAGTATTTT.

The rearrangement joins TRBV6-1 to TRBJ1-2; maybe TRBD1 (5 bases). In germline, CDR1 is MNHNS, CDR2 SASEGT. The V gene lost 2 bases and the J gene lost 1 base, with 8 bases spanning the gap. CDR3 length: 14 amino acids. CDR3 loop: CASSETTVNYGYTF. The CDR3 DNA follows: TGTGCCAGCAGTGAAACGACAGTTAACTATGGCTACACCTTC.

The chain employs TRBV6-5 and TRBJ1-5; D ambiguous. The CDR3 has 15 residues. Per the germline V gene, CDR1 is MNHEY and CDR2 is SVGAGI. V shed 5 bases and J shed 0 bases, with 11 bases lying between them. The DNA of the CDR3 is TGTGCCAGCAGTCCGTCGAGGGCTAGCAATCAGCCCCAGCATTTT. Amino acids: CASSPSRASNQPQHF.

This clone was recorded only once. The genes are TRBV7-9 and TRBJ2-6; TRBD1 agrees at 7 bases. The germline V gene encodes CDR1 SEHNR and CDR2 FQNEAQ (reference sequence). CDR3 length: 15 residues. The J segment lost 2 bases and the V segment lost 5 bases, leaving 3 bases of the junction unmatched. For the CDR3, the DNA is TGTGCCAGCAGCCAAACAGGGGCTGGGGCCAACGTCCTGACTTTC. Protein product: CASSQTGAGANVLTF.

The rearrangement joins TRBV29-1 to TRBJ1-2; weak D call: TRBD1 (5 bases). This CDR3 comprises 11 residues. CDR1 SQVTM and CDR2 ANQGSEA come from the germline V gene. The CDR3 loop reads CRAGTAYGYTF. In DNA form, the CDR3 reads TGCAGGGCGGGGACGGCCTATGGCTACACCTTC.

The chain couples TRBV7-9 to TRBJ2-1, with D possibly TRBD2 on 6 matching bases. CDR3 length equals 17 residues. CDR1 and CDR2 from the germline V gene are SEHNR and FQNEAQ (reference sequence). The V end lost 3 bases, the J end lost 8 bases, and 23 bases lay between the germline ends. The CDR3 bases are TGTGCCAGCAGCTTCGTGGGGGGATCATCGTTTCCAGATGAGCAGTTCTTC. Protein sequence: CASSFVGGSSFPDEQFF.

This rearrangement joins TRBV11-3 to TRBJ2-5; a possible D gene is TRBD2 (6 bases). Per germline, CDR1 SGHNT and CDR2 YENEEA. The CDR3 loop spans 14 amino acids. The V end lost 5 bases, the J end lost 2 bases, and 12 bases lay between the germline ends. This chain's CDR3 is CASSRLGLQETQYF. The CDR3, as DNA: TGTGCCAGCAGCAGACTAGGGCTACAAGAGACCCAGTACTTC.